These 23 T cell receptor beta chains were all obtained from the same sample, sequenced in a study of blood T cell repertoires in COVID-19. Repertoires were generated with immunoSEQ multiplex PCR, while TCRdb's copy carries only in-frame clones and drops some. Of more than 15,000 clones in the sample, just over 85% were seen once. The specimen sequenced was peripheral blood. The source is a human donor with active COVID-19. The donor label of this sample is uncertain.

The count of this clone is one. This CDR3 reads CASSLTSYEQYF. The CDR3 DNA is TGTGCCAGCAGCTTAACTTCCTACGAGCAGTACTTC. The rearrangement joins TRBV7-9 to TRBJ2-7; unclear D gene. The germline V gene has CDR1 SEHNR and CDR2 FQNEAQ (reference sequence). The CDR3 contains 12 residues. V gave up 2 bases and J gave up 1 base, with 3 bases separating them.

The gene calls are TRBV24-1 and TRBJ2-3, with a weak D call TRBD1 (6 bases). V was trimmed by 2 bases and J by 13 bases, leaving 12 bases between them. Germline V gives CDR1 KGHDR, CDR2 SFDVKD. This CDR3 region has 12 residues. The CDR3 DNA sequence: TGTGCCACCAGTGATTCAACAGGGCGTAAGTATTTT. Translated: CATSDSTGRKYF.

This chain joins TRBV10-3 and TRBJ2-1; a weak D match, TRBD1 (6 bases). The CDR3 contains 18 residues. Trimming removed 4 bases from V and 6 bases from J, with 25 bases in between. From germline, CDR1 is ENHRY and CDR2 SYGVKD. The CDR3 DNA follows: TGTGCCATCAGTGGGGACACAAATAGGGGCTTGTCTGGCAATGAGCAGTTCTTC. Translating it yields CAISGDTNRGLSGNEQFF.

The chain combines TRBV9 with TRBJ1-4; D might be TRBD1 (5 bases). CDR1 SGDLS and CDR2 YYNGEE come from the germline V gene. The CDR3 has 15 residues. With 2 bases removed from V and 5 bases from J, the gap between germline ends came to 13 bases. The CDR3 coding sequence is TGTGCCAGCAGCGTTGAAGACAGATTAAATGAAAAACTGTTTTTT. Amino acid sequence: CASSVEDRLNEKLFF.

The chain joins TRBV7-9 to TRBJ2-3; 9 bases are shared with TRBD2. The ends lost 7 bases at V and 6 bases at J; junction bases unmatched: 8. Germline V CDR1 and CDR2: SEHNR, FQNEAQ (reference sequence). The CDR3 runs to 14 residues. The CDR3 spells CASTTGLAVDTQYF. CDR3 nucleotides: TGTGCCAGCACCACGGGACTAGCAGTTGATACGCAGTATTTT.

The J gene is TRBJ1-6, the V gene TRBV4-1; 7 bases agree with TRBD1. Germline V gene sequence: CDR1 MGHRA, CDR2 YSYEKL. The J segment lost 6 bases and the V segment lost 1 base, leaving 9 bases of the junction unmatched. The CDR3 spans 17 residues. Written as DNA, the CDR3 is TGCGCCAGCAGCCAAGTCCCCCGACAGGGCGGTAATTCACCCCTCCACTTT. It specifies CASSQVPRQGGNSPLHF.

The CDR3 here is CASSYAGGRGSPLHF. For the CDR3, the DNA is TGTGCCAGCAGTTACGCGGGGGGCCGCGGTTCACCCCTCCACTTT. The chain uses TRBV6-2 or TRBV6-3 and TRBJ1-6; weak D call: TRBD1 (6 bases). V lost 2 bases and J lost 9, with 14 bases in between. CDR3 length: 15 residues. CDR1 is MNHEY, CDR2 SVGEGT, per germline.

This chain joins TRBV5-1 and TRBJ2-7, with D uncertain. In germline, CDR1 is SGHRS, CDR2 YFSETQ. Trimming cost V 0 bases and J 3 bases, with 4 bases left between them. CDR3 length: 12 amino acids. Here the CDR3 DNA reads TGCGCCAGCAGCTTGGACGGCTACGAGCAGTACTTC. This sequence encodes CASSLDGYEQYF.

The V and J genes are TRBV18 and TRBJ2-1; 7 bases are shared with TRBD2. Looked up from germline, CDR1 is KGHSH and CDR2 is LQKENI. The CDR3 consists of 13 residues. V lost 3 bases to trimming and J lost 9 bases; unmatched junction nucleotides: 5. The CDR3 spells CASSPIREGEQFF. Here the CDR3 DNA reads TGTGCCAGCTCACCGATCAGGGAGGGTGAGCAGTTCTTC.

CDR3 in amino acids: CASRDRDNSTIYF. DNA of the CDR3: TGTGCCAGTAGGGACAGGGATAATTCCACCATATATTTT. V is TRBV19 and J is TRBJ1-3; 8 nucleotides match TRBD1. CDR1 and CDR2 (germline): LNHDA, SQIVND (reference sequence). This CDR3 is built from 13 residues. The trim removed 6 bases at V and 9 bases at J, leaving 7 bases unmatched. Full variable domain (remainder filled in from reference TRBV19 and TRBJ1-3): DGGITQSPKYLFRKEGQNVTLSCEQNLNHDAMYWYRQDPGQGLRLIYYSQIVNDFQKGDIAEGYSVSREKKESFPLTVTSAQKNPTAFYLCASRDRDNSTIYFGEGSWLTVV.

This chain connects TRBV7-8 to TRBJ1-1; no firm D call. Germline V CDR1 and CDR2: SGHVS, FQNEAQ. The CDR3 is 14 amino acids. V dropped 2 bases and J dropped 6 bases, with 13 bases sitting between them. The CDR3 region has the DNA TGTGCCAGCAGCTTAAGGGAGGGTTTCTCTGAAGCTTTCTTT. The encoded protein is CASSLREGFSEAFF.

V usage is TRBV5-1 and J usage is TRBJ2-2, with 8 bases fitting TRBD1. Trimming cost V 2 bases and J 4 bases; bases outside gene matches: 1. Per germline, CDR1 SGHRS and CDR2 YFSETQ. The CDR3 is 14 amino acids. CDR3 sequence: CASSFTGGTGELFF. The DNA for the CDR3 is TGCGCCAGCAGCTTTACAGGGGGCACCGGGGAGCTGTTTTTT.

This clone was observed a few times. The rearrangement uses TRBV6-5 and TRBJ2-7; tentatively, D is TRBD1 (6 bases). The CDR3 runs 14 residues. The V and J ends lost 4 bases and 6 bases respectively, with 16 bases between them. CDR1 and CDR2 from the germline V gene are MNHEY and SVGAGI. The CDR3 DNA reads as TGTGCCAGCAGTTCCCGACAGGTCCTCGGCGAGCAGTACTTC. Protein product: CASSSRQVLGEQYF.

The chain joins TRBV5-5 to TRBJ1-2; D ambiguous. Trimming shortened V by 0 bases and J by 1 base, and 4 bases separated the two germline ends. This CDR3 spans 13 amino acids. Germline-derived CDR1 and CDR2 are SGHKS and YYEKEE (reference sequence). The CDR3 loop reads CASSLVYNYGYTF. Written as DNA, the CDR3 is TGTGCCAGCAGCTTGGTCTATAACTATGGCTACACCTTC.

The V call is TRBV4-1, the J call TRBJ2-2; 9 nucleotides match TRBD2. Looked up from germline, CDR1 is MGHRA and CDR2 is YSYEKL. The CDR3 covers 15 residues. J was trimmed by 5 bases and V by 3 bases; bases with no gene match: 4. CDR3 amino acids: CASSHGGGATGELFF. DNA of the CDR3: TGCGCCAGCAGCCACGGCGGGGGGGCGACCGGGGAGCTGTTTTTT.

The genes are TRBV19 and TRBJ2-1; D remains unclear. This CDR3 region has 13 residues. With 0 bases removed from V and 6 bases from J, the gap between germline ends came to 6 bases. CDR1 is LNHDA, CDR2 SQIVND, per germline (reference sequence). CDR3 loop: CASSIDRTNEQFF. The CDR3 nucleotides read TGTGCCAGTAGTATAGATAGAACCAATGAGCAGTTCTTC.

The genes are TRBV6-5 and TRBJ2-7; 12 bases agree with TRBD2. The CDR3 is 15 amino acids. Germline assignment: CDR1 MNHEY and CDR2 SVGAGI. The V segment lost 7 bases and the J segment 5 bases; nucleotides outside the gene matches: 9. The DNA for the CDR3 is TGTGCCAGCATTCGCACTAGCGGGGGGTGGGACGAGCAGTACTTC. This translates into CASIRTSGGWDEQYF.

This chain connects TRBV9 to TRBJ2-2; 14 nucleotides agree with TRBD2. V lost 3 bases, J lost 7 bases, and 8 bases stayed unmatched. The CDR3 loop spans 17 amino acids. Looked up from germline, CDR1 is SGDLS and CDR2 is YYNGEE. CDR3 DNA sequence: TGTGCCAGCAGCGCGGGCGCGGGACTAGCGGGGGTCGGGGAGCTGTTTTTT. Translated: CASSAGAGLAGVGELFF.

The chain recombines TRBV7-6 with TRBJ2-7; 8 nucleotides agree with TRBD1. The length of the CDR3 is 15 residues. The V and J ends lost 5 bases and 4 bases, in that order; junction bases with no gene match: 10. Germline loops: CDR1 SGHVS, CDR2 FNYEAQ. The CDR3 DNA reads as TGTGCCAGCAGCCCCAGCCAGGGGGCAAGGTACGAGCAGTACTTC. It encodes CASSPSQGARYEQYF.

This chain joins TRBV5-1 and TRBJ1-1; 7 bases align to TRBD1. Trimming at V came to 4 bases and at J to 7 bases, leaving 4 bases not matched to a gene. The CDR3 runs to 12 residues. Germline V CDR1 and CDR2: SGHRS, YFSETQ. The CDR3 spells CASSRGTVEAFF. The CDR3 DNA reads TGCGCCAGCAGCCGGGGGACAGTTGAAGCTTTCTTT.

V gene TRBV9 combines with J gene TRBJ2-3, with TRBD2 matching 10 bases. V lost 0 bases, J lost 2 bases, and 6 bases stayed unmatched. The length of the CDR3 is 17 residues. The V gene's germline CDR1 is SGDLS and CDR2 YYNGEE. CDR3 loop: CASSVEGSGGSTDTQYF. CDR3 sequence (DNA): TGTGCCAGCAGCGTAGAAGGTAGCGGGGGGTCCACAGATACGCAGTATTTT.

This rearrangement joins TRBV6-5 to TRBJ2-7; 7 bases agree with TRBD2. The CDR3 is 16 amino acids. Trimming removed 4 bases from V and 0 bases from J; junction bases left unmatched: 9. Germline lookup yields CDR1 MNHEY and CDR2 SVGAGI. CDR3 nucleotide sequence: TGTGCCAGCAGTTGGGGGGGAGAGGATCCCTCCTACGAGCAGTACTTC. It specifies CASSWGGEDPSYEQYF.

DNA for the CDR3: TGCGCCAGCAGCCAAGATGGAGCGGGGGGGCGAGATACGCAGTATTTT. Its protein is CASSQDGAGGRDTQYF. The chain recombines TRBV4-3 with TRBJ2-3; 10 bases line up with TRBD2. The ends lost 0 bases at V and 5 bases at J; junction bases unmatched: 5. Germline V gene data show CDR1 as LGHNA and CDR2 as YSLEER. This CDR3 has 16 residues.